This entry lists 23 T cell receptor beta chains sequenced from one sample in a study of shared clonotypes between healthy human individuals. Generated by immunoSEQ multiplex PCR, the TCRdb table keeps only in-frame clones and is missing some. The repertoire includes about 2.3 million clones, 85% to 95% of them detected once, and 0.37% sits in the top ten. Sequencing was carried out using naive CD4+ T cells from PBMCs. Regarding subset: CD45RA+ positively selected. All receptors come from a man in his late teens or twenties in good health. Some clones in this sample may be carry-over from other donors' samples.

The V and J genes are TRBV7-9 and TRBJ2-1, with 12 bases matching TRBD2. The CDR3 has 16 residues. Germline V gene sequence: CDR1 SEHNR, CDR2 FQNEAQ (reference sequence). Trimming removed 1 base from V and 6 bases from J; junction bases left unmatched: 4. The CDR3 region has the DNA TGTGCCAGCAGCTTAGTAGGACTAGCGGGGCTCAATGAGCAGTTCTTC. It specifies CASSLVGLAGLNEQFF.

The rearrangement uses TRBV7-9 and TRBJ2-1; D is uncertain. CDR1 SEHNR and CDR2 FQNEAQ come from the germline V gene (reference sequence). The CDR3 spans 13 residues. The V and J ends lost 3 bases and 5 bases respectively, with 8 bases between them. The CDR3 is CASSLNTDNEQFF. For the CDR3, the DNA is TGTGCCAGCAGCTTGAACACCGACAATGAGCAGTTCTTC.

The chain uses TRBV7-9 and TRBJ2-7; 7 positions match TRBD1. The length of the CDR3 is 13 residues. The V gene end was trimmed by 5 bases and the J gene end by 6 bases; junction bases not matched to a gene: 7. Germline V gene data show CDR1 as SEHNR and CDR2 as FQNEAQ (reference sequence). For the CDR3, the DNA is TGTGCCAGCAGCCAGGGACAGTGGAGCGAGCAGTACTTC. It specifies CASSQGQWSEQYF.

The V call is TRBV29-1, the J call TRBJ2-7, with D possibly being TRBD2 (6 bases). V gave up 6 bases and J gave up 4 bases, with 16 bases separating them. The CDR3 is 13 residues long. Germline assignment: CDR1 SQVTM and CDR2 ANQGSEA. CDR3 protein: CSVRISGVYEQYF. The CDR3 coding sequence is TGCAGCGTCCGAATCTCGGGGGTATACGAGCAGTACTTC.

This chain uses TRBV7-2 with TRBJ2-1, with 7 positions matching TRBD2. Germline lookup yields CDR1 SGHTA and CDR2 FQGNSA. J was trimmed by 4 bases and V by 1 base; bases with no gene match: 4. This CDR3 comprises 15 residues. The DNA for the CDR3 is TGTGCCAGCAGCTTAGGCGGGAGTTTATACAATGAGCAGTTCTTC. It encodes CASSLGGSLYNEQFF.

The chain carries TRBV18 and TRBJ2-7; no clear D gene. Germline V gene data show CDR1 as KGHSH and CDR2 as LQKENI. The germline V and J ends were trimmed by 3 bases and 5 bases, with 11 bases remaining between them. The CDR3 extends over 13 amino acids. The CDR3 coding sequence is TGTGCCAGCTCACCGGGTAGGGTCGACGAGCAGTACTTC. This translates into CASSPGRVDEQYF.

The V gene is TRBV7-3, the J gene TRBJ2-1; 7 bases map to TRBD1. The ends lost 4 bases at V and 6 bases at J; junction bases unmatched: 6. The CDR3 length is 14 residues. Germline V gene lookup returns CDR1 SGHTA and CDR2 FQGTGA. CDR3 in amino acids: CASSSTGELNEQFF. As DNA, the CDR3 is TGTGCCAGCAGCTCCACAGGGGAACTCAATGAGCAGTTCTTC. Looking up the rest from reference TRBV7-3 and TRBJ2-1 gives the full variable domain: GAGVSQTPSNKVTEKGKYVELRCDPISGHTALYWYRQSLGQGPEFLIYFQGTGAADDSGLPNDRFFAVRPEGSVSTLKIQRTERGDSAVYLCASSSTGELNEQFFGPGTRLTVL.

The chain uses TRBV29-1 and TRBJ2-1, with 8 nucleotides matching TRBD2. Germline CDR1 SQVTM, CDR2 ANQGSEA. The CDR3 is 17 residues long. Losses at the gene ends were 0 bases for V and 2 bases for J; bases not matched to a gene: 9. Here the CDR3 DNA reads TGCAGCGTTGAAGATGGGGGGGCGGGGGGTACCTACAATGAGCAGTTCTTC. It codes for CSVEDGGAGGTYNEQFF.

The V and J genes are TRBV7-2 and TRBJ1-5; D uncertain. The germline gives CDR1 SGHTA, CDR2 FQGNSA. The CDR3 spans 14 residues. The V and J ends lost 3 bases and 0 bases respectively, with 6 bases between them. CDR3: CASSFFNSNQPQHF. Written as DNA, the CDR3 is TGTGCCAGCAGCTTCTTTAATAGCAATCAGCCCCAGCATTTT.

V gene TRBV29-1 combines with J gene TRBJ2-3, with D perhaps TRBD1 or TRBD2 (5 bases each). Looked up from germline, CDR1 is SQVTM and CDR2 is ANQGSEA. The V end lost 7 bases, the J end lost 0 bases, and 20 bases lay between the germline ends. The CDR3 is 16 amino acids. The CDR3 region is CSGTPWVATSTDTQYF. The DNA of the CDR3 is TGCAGCGGGACACCGTGGGTAGCGACAAGCACAGATACGCAGTATTTT.

The chain uses TRBV5-8 and TRBJ2-3, with 7 nucleotides matching TRBD1. This CDR3 is built from 15 residues. The germline CDR1 and CDR2 sequences are SGHTS and YDEGEE. The junction had 3 bases not matched to a gene; V was cut back by 0 bases and J by 2 bases. DNA of the CDR3: TGTGCCAGCAGCTTGGCCGGACAGGCCACAGATACGCAGTATTTT. Its translation: CASSLAGQATDTQYF.

The chain links TRBV9 to TRBJ1-2, with 10 nucleotides matching TRBD1. Per the germline V gene, CDR1 is SGDLS and CDR2 is YYNGEE. Trimming cost V 3 bases and J 2 bases; bases outside gene matches: 13. The CDR3 is made up of 18 amino acids. This chain's CDR3 is CASSAYPYMGQGNYGYTF. The DNA of the CDR3 is TGTGCCAGCAGCGCGTACCCGTATATGGGACAGGGGAACTATGGCTACACCTTC.

V usage is TRBV6-6 and J usage is TRBJ1-1, with a tentative D call TRBD1 (6 bases). The CDR3 runs 14 residues. Germline-derived CDR1 and CDR2 are MNHNY and SVGAGI (reference sequence). The V gene lost 6 bases and the J gene lost 3 bases, with 14 bases spanning the gap. The CDR3 sequence: CASSRTVEYTEAFF. The CDR3 region has the DNA TGTGCCAGCAGCAGGACAGTGGAGTACACTGAAGCTTTCTTT.

The rearrangement links TRBV5-1 to TRBJ2-5; D possibly corresponds to TRBD2 (5 bases). CDR3 length equals 10 residues. Trimming removed 7 bases at V and 5 bases at J, with 6 bases between. Germline values: CDR1 SGHRS, CDR2 YFSETQ. CDR3 sequence: CASGEETQYF. The CDR3 DNA sequence: TGCGCCAGCGGGGAGGAGACCCAGTACTTC.

The rearrangement links TRBV5-1 to TRBJ2-1; TRBD2 is a possible D gene (5 bases). The germline V gene has CDR1 SGHRS and CDR2 YFSETQ. Trimming removed 2 bases at V and 10 bases at J, with 13 bases between. The CDR3 extends over 13 amino acids. As DNA, the CDR3 is TGCGCCAGCAGCTTAAACCGAGGGCGGGAGCAGTTCTTC. Translation gives CASSLNRGREQFF.

The CDR3 DNA is TGTGCCTGGAGGGTGGGACTAGACTACGAGCAGTACTTC. It encodes CAWRVGLDYEQYF. V gene TRBV30 combines with J gene TRBJ2-7; 8 bases are shared with TRBD2. The ends lost 3 bases at V and 3 bases at J; junction bases unmatched: 4. This CDR3 has 13 amino acids. Germline lookup yields CDR1 GTSNPN and CDR2 SVGIG (reference sequence).

This clone was seen a single time. The chain joins TRBV6-1 to TRBJ1-4, with D possibly TRBD1 on 6 matching bases. The CDR3 is 15 residues long. Germline assignment: CDR1 MNHNS and CDR2 SASEGT. V was shortened by 0 bases and J by 8 bases, with 13 bases between the two germline ends. CDR3 sequence (DNA): TGTGCCAGCAGTGAAGCCTGGGGGCGCGGGGAAAAACTGTTTTTT. This gives the protein CASSEAWGRGEKLFF.

V and J are TRBV28 and TRBJ2-7; no definite D call. The CDR3 length is 14 residues. CDR1 and CDR2 (germline): MDHEN, SYDVKM. Trimming left V 7 bases short and J 7 bases short, with 20 bases between. CDR3 sequence: CASNLDGSIPEQYF. DNA for the CDR3: TGTGCCAGCAACTTGGACGGCTCCATTCCTGAGCAGTACTTC. The complete variable domain, with remaining parts taken from reference TRBV28 and TRBJ2-7, reads DVKVTQSSRYLVKRTGEKVFLECVQDMDHENMFWYRQDPGLGLRLIYFSYDVKMKEKGDIPEGYSVSREKKERFSLILESASTNQTSMYLCASNLDGSIPEQYFGPGTRLTVT.

The chain combines TRBV28 with TRBJ2-6, with a weak D call TRBD1 (6 bases). Germline lookup yields CDR1 MDHEN and CDR2 SYDVKM. V lost 2 bases and J lost 3, with 14 bases in between. This CDR3 spans 17 amino acids. CDR3 DNA: TGTGCCAGCAGTTTAACGGGCAGGGGTATTGGGGCCAACGTCCTGACTTTC. Protein product: CASSLTGRGIGANVLTF.

The chain joins TRBV20-1 to TRBJ2-1; a weak D match, TRBD2 (5 bases). CDR1 DFQATT and CDR2 SNEGSKA come from the germline V gene (reference sequence). Trimming took 0 bases from V and 13 from J, leaving 10 bases between them. The length of the CDR3 is 11 residues. The CDR3: CSARDRGSQFF. CDR3 nucleotide sequence: TGCAGTGCTAGAGATCGAGGGTCCCAGTTCTTC.

This clone was detected once. The sample contains more than one DNA sequence encoding this CDR3. V is TRBV5-1 and J is TRBJ2-7; D gene uncertain. The CDR3 loop spans 14 amino acids. Germline CDR1 and CDR2: SGHRS and YFSETQ. The V gene lost 0 bases and the J gene lost 0 bases, with 7 bases spanning the gap. The CDR3 DNA is TGCGCCAGCAGCTTGGACACGACCTCCTACGAGCAGTACTTC. This gives the protein CASSLDTTSYEQYF.

The rearrangement links TRBV2 to TRBJ1-5; no clear D. V gave up 6 bases and J gave up 0 bases, with 12 bases separating them. This CDR3 contains 15 residues. Germline V gene data show CDR1 as SNHLY and CDR2 as FYNNEI. The CDR3 region is CASSTEEYSNQPQHF. The CDR3, as DNA: TGTGCCAGCAGCACAGAGGAGTATAGCAATCAGCCCCAGCATTTT.

The chain couples TRBV14 to TRBJ2-2; TRBD2 might be the D (6 bases). Per the germline V gene, CDR1 is SGHDN and CDR2 is FVKESK. This CDR3 contains 16 residues. The V end lost 4 bases, the J end lost 5 bases, and 17 bases lay between the germline ends. This chain's CDR3 is CASSPLGGVYTGELFF. The CDR3 region has the DNA TGTGCCAGCAGCCCTCTCGGGGGAGTGTATACCGGGGAGCTGTTTTTT.